Sequencing of this T cell receptor (beta chain) was carried out in a study of molecular identifiers for immune sequencing clone quantification. Across the whole study: The replicates split RNA from approximately 20,000 or 100,000 naive CD8 cells five ways and sequenced four.

Between the trimmed V and J ends, which lost 4 bases and 7 bases, there was a span of 19 bases. Germline V gene lookup returns CDR1 ENHRY and CDR2 SYGVKD. The CDR3 is 16 residues long. TCRdb fed the PCR reads into MiXCR, producing one record per CDR3 protein. The table records around 480,000 distinct CDR3 sequences, around 23% of them present only once. Preparation of naive CD8 libraries involved roughly 18,000 to 1,100,000 sorted cells and 10%, 30% or 50% RNA. Sequenced: naive CD8+ T cells from blood, with Jurkat cell RNA spiked in. Subset noted: FACS-sorted CD8+CD4-CCR7+CD45RA+ naive T cells. The receptor comes from a human donor in good health. Some libraries in this study had Jurkat cell RNA spiked in. The rearrangement uses TRBV10-3 and TRBJ1-4; D is possibly TRBD1 (6 bases). The CDR3 region is CAISATTGTKFEKLFF. The CDR3 DNA reads as TGTGCCATCAGTGCCACTACCGGGACAAAATTTGAAAAACTGTTTTTT.